Below are 6 T cell receptor beta chains sequenced from a single sample in a study of blood T cells in healthy people across ages. Sample-barcoded 5' priming and a J-beta primer mix drove a second PCR of roughly 6 to 12 cycles. TCRdb independently ran MiXCR on the 5' RACE reads; one entry per CDR3 protein. The table has about 1.1 million distinct CDR3 sequences, under 40% seen once. The sequencing input was blood. The receptors were sampled from a man between 18 and 29 years old in good health.

The rearrangement joins TRBV6-5 to TRBJ2-7; D is undetermined. The germline CDR1 and CDR2 sequences are MNHEY and SVGAGI. This CDR3 comprises 16 residues. V shed 2 bases and J shed 10 bases, with 24 bases lying between them. CDR3 nucleotides: TGTGCCAGCAGTTACCGTGATCTGGGGTCCTCTAGAGAACAGTACTTC. It codes for CASSYRDLGSSREQYF.

The J gene is TRBJ2-1, the V gene TRBV12-3 or TRBV12-4; D ambiguous. The J call may not be correct, given that the DNA end is closer to TRBJ2-7. The CDR3 has 16 amino acids. In DNA form, the CDR3 reads TGTGCCAGCAGTTTAGGTGCCCCAAGCTCCTACAATGAGCAGTACTTC. Translating gives CASSLGAPSSYNEQYF.

The rearrangement joins TRBV27 to TRBJ2-3; D ambiguous. The CDR3 has 13 amino acids. Trimming removed 5 bases at V and 4 bases at J, with 10 bases between. Germline CDR1 MNHEY, CDR2 SMNVEV (reference sequence). The CDR3 nucleotides are TGTGCCAGCAGTCCACCCGGGCCAGATACGCAGTATTTT. This codes for CASSPPGPDTQYF.

This clonotype has just a few counts. This rearrangement joins TRBV20-1 to TRBJ2-4, with TRBD1 identical over 7 bases. TRBJ2-5 matches the DNA end more closely, so the J call is doubtful. This CDR3 is built from 14 residues. Germline V gene sequence: CDR1 DFQATT, CDR2 SNEGSKA (reference sequence). This CDR3 reads CSARVGTGAQTQYF. The CDR3 DNA reads as TGCAGTGCTAGAGTGGGAACAGGGGCACAGACCCAGTACTTC.

The rearrangement joins TRBV24-1 to TRBJ1-5; D possibly corresponds to TRBD1 (5 bases). V dropped 2 bases and J dropped 9 bases, with 10 bases sitting between them. CDR1 KGHDR and CDR2 SFDVKD come from the germline V gene. The CDR3 sequence is 13 residues long. The CDR3 spells CATSDSGRGPQHF. The CDR3 DNA follows: TGTGCCACCAGTGATTCCGGGAGGGGGCCCCAGCATTTT.

The rearrangement joins TRBV5-1 to TRBJ2-1; TRBD2 aligns across 12 bases. Germline values: CDR1 SGHRS, CDR2 YFSETQ. Trimming cost V 8 bases and J 5 bases; bases outside gene matches: 5. The CDR3 totals 14 residues. For the CDR3, the DNA is TGCGCCAGTAGACTAGCGGGGGAGAACAATGAGCAGTTCTTC. Its protein product is CASRLAGENNEQFF.